The T cell receptor beta chain under discussion was sequenced for a study of vaccination and CD4 T cells after COVID-19. The treatment: roughly 10-day PBMC culture with coronavirus spike peptide pools or control peptides (ViraFEST assay). Negative selection isolated the CD4+ T cells once the cells had been cultured for around 11 days. A note on this clonotype: Its cognate antigen is unknown.

CDR3 length equals 14 residues. CDR1 SNHLY and CDR2 FYNNEI come from the germline V gene. V was pared by 6 bases and J by 6 bases, with 18 bases between. The study sequenced cultured CD4+ T cell DNA using the Oncomine TCR Beta short-read assay. TCRdb reanalysed the PCR reads using MiXCR and keeps one entry per CDR3 protein. The repertoire includes 12,000 or so distinct CDR3 sequences, 40% to 50% of them detected once, and roughly 30% sits in the top ten. The sequenced sample was CD4+ T cells from blood, cultured in vitro. This TCR was recovered from a human donor who had recovered from COVID-19. The chain links TRBV2 to TRBJ2-7; D tentatively reads TRBD1 or TRBD2 (5 bases each). CDR3 protein: CASRPKARGGEQYF. CDR3 coding DNA: TGTGCCAGCAGGCCCAAGGCCCGTGGGGGCGAGCAGTACTTC.